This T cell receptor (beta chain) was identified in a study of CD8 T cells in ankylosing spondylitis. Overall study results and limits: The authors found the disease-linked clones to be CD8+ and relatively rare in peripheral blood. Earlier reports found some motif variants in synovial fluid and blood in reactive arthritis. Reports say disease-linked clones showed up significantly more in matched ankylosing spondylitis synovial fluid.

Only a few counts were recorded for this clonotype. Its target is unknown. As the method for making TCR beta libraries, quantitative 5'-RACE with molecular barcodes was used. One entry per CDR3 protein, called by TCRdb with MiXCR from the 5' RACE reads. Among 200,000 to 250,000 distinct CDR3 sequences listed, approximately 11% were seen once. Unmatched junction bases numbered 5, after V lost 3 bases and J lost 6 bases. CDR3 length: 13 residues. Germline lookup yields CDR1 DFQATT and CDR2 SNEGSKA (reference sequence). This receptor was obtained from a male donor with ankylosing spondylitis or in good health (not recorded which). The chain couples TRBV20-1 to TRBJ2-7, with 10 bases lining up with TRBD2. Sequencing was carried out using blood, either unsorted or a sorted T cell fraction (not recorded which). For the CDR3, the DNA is TGCAGTGCTAGGTCTAGCGGGAGAGTCGAGCAGTACTTC. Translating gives CSARSSGRVEQYF.